This T cell receptor (beta chain) comes out of a study of T cells in Graves' hyperthyroidism and ophthalmopathy. About the study: Initial diagnosis, before any treatment, was when peripheral blood was collected. Broader study findings: Ophthalmopathy was model-predicted a median roughly six months pre-onset.

V was pared by 6 bases and J by 4 bases, with 10 bases of the junction left unmatched. Germline V gene lookup returns CDR1 KGHSH and CDR2 LQKENI. The CDR3 spans 15 residues. RNA transcripts gave rise to amplified TCR beta CDR3 regions. The TCR CDR3 first-round RT-PCR relied on the HTBI primer set. TCRdb redid the calling of the multiplex PCR reads with MiXCR, one entry per CDR3 protein. The sample contains about 350,000 distinct CDR3 sequences, about 18% of which appear only once. Diagnosing involved the use of clinical symptoms, serum thyroxine and TRAb, thyroid ultrasound and orbital computed tomography. This clonotype was found a few times. No antigen is known for it.

The chain joins TRBV18 to TRBJ1-2; 8 positions match TRBD1. The receptor comes from a woman aged 25 to 39 with Graves' hyperthyroidism that later progressed to Graves' ophthalmopathy. Sequenced sample: blood. The CDR3 region has the DNA TGTGCCAGCTCTCTGGACAGGGAGACGTTCTATGGCTACACCTTC. Amino acids: CASSLDRETFYGYTF.